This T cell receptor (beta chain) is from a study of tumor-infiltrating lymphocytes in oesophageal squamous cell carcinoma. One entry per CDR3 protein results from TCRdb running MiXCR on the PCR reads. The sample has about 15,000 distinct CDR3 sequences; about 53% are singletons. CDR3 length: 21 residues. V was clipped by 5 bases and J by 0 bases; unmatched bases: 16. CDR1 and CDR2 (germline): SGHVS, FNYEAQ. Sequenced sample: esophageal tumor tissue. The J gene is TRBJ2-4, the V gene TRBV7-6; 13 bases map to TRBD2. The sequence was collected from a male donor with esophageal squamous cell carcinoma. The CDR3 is CASSPTTSGGSDPLAKNIQYF. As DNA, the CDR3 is TGTGCCAGCAGCCCCACGACTAGCGGGGGGTCAGACCCTCTAGCCAAAAACATTCAGTACTTC.